This TCR beta chain was sequenced during a study of T cell repertoires in cytomegalovirus infection. Overall study context: CMV infection and matching HLA type were both indicated by public TCR beta signatures. Study-level points and caveats: The ex vivo response was dominated by HLA-C-restricted CMV-specific TCR beta clonotypes.

The CDR3 has 16 residues. The ends were cut back, 1 base at V and 3 bases at J, with 15 bases in the middle. CDR1 and CDR2 (germline): SGHTA, FQGNSA. MiXCR, applied by TCRdb to the reads, yields one record per CDR3 protein. This sample carries fewer than 200,000 distinct CDR3 sequences, roughly 20% of them seen once, and the ten largest clones take under 30%. Remarks on this clonotype: The target antigen is unknown.

The source material was CD8+ T cells from cultured PBMCs, sampled from culture after CMV antigen stimulation. The chain is built from TRBV7-2 and TRBJ1-1; D is undetermined. The sequence derives from a human donor in good health (CMV status not recorded). Some clones in this sample may be carry-over from other donors' samples. This CDR3 is CASSLDLARTYTEAFF. The CDR3 bases are TGTGCCAGCAGCTTAGATCTGGCCAGGACTTACACTGAAGCTTTCTTT. Complete variable domain (other parts from reference TRBV7-2 and TRBJ1-1): GAGVSQSPSNKVTEKGKDVELRCDPISGHTALYWYRQSLGQGLEFLIYFQGNSAPDKSGLPSDRFSAERTGGSVSTLTIQRTQQEDSAVYLCASSLDLARTYTEAFFGQGTRLTVV.